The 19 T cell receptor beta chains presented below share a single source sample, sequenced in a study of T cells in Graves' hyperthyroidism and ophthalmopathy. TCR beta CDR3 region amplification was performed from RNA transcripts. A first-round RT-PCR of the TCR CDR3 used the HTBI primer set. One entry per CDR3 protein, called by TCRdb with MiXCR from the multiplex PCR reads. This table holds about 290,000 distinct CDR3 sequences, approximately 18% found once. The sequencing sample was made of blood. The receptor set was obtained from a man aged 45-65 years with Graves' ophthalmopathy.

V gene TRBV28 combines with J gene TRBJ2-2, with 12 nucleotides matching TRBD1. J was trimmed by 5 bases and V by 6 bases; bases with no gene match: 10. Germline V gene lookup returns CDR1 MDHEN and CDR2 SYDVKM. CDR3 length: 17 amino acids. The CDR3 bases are TGTGCCAGCAGGAAAACACGGGACAGGGGGCTTACCGGGGAGCTGTTTTTT. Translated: CASRKTRDRGLTGELFF.

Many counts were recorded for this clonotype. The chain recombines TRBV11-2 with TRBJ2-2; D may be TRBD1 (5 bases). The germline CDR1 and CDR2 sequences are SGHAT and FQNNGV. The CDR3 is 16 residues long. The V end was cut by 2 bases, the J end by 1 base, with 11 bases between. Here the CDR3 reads CASSLLTGRNTGELFF. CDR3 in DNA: TGTGCCAGCAGCTTACTCACAGGAAGGAACACCGGGGAGCTGTTTTTT.

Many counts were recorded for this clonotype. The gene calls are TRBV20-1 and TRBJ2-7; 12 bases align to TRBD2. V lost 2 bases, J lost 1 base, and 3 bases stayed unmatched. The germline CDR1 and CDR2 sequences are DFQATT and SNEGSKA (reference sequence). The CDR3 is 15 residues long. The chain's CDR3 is CSARPTSGSSYEQYF. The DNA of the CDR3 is TGCAGTGCTAGACCGACTAGCGGGAGTTCCTACGAGCAGTACTTC.

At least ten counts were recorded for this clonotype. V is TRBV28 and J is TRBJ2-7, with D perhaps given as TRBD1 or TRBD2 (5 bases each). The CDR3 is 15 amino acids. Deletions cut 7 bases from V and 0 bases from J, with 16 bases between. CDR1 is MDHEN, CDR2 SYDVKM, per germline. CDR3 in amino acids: CASNILGRSSYEQYF. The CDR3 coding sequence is TGTGCCAGCAACATACTGGGACGGAGCTCCTACGAGCAGTACTTC.

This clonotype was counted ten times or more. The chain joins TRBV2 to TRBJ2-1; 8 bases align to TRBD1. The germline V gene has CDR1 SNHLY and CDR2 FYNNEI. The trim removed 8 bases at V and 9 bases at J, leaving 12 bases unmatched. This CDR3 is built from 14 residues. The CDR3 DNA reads TGTGCCAGCGAAAATGGAGGACAGGGATTTGAGCAGTTCTTC. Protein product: CASENGGQGFEQFF.

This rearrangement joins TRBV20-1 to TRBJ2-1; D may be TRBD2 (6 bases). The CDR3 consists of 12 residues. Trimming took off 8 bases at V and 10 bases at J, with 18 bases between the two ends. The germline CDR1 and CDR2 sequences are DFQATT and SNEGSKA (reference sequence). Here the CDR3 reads CSPEAGKGEQFF. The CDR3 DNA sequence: TGCAGTCCTGAGGCGGGAAAGGGCGAGCAGTTCTTC.

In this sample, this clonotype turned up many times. DNA for the CDR3: TGTGCCAGCAGCTCTCGGGGGGCCCAGTCGGGGCCGGAGCAGTATTTT. Translated, it gives CASSSRGAQSGPEQYF. This chain joins TRBV7-9 and TRBJ2-3; tentative D call: TRBD2 (7 bases). The germline gives CDR1 SEHNR, CDR2 FQNEAQ (reference sequence). V dropped 4 bases and J dropped 11 bases, with 25 bases sitting between them. This CDR3 contains 16 residues.

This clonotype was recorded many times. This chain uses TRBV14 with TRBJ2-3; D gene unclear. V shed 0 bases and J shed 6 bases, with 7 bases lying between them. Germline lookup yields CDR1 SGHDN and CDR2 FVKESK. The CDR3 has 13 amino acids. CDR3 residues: CASSQDIEDTQYF. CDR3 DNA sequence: TGTGCCAGCAGCCAAGATATTGAGGATACGCAGTATTTT.

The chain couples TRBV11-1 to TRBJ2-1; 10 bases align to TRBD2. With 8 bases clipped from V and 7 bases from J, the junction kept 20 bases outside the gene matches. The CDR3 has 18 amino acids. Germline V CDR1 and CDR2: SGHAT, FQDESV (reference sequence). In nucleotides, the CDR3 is TGTGCCAGCTCACCACGGCCTCTAAGCGGGAGGGCCGAGAATGAGCAGTTCTTC. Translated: CASSPRPLSGRAENEQFF.

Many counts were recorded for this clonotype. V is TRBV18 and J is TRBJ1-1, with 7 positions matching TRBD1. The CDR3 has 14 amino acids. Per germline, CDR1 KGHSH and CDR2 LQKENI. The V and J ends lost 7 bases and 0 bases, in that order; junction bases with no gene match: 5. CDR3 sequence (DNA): TGTGCCAGCTTAAGCGGGACAGTGAACACTGAAGCTTTCTTT. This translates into CASLSGTVNTEAFF.

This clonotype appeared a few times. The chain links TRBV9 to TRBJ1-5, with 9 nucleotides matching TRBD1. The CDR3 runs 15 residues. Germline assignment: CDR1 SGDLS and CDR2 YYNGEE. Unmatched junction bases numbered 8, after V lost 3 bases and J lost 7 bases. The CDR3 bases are TGTGCCAGCAGCGCCACAGGGGGCGCGGGGCAGCCCCAGCATTTT. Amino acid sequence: CASSATGGAGQPQHF.

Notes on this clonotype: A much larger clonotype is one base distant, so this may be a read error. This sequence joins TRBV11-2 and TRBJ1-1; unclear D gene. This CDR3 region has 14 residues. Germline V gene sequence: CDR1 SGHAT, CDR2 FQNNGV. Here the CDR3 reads CVSSLDHRNTEAFF. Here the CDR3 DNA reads TGTGTCAGCAGCTTAGATCATAGGAACACTGAAGCTTTCTTT.

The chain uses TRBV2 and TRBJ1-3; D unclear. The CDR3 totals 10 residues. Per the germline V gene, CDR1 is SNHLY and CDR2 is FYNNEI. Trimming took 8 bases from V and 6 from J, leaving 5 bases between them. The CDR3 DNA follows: TGTGCCAGCTCCTTAAACACCATATATTTT. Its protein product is CASSLNTIYF.

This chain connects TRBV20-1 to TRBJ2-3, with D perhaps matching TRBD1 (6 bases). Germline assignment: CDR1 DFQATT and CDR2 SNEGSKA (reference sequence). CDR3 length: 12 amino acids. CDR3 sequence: CKLAGDGNTQYF. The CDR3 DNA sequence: TGCAAGCTTGCAGGGGACGGGAATACGCAGTATTTT.

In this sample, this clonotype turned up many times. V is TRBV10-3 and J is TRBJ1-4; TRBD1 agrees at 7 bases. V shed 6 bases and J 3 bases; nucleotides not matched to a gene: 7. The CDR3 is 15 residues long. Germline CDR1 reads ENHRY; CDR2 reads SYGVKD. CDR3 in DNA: TGTGCCATCAGCCGGGACAGACAAGCTAATGAAAAACTGTTTTTT. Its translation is CAISRDRQANEKLFF.

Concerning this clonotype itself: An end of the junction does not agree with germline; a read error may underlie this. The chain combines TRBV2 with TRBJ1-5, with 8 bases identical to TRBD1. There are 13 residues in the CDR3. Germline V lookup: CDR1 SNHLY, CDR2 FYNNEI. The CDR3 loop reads CASSKGQVQPRHF. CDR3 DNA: TGTGCCAGCAGCAAGGGACAGGTTCAGCCCCGGCATTTT.

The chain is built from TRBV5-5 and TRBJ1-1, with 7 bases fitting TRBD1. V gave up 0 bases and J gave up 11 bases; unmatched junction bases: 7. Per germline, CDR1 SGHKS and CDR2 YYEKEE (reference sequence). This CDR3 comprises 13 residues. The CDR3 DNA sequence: TGTGCCAGCAGCTTGGCAGGCAGGGGGTCGGCTTTCTTT. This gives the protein CASSLAGRGSAFF.

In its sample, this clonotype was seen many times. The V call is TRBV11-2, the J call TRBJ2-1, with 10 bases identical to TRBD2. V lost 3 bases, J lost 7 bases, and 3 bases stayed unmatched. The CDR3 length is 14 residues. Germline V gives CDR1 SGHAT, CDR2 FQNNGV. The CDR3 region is CASSFQREGNEQFF. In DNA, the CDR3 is TGTGCCAGCAGCTTCCAGCGGGAGGGGAATGAGCAGTTCTTC.

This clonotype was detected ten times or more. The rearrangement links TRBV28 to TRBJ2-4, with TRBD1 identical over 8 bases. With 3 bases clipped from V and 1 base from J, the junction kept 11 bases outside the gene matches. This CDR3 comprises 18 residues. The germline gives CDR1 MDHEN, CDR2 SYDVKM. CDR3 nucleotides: TGTGCCAGCAGTTTTCGGACAGGGATAATCCATGCCAAAAACATTCAGTACTTC. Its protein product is CASSFRTGIIHAKNIQYF.